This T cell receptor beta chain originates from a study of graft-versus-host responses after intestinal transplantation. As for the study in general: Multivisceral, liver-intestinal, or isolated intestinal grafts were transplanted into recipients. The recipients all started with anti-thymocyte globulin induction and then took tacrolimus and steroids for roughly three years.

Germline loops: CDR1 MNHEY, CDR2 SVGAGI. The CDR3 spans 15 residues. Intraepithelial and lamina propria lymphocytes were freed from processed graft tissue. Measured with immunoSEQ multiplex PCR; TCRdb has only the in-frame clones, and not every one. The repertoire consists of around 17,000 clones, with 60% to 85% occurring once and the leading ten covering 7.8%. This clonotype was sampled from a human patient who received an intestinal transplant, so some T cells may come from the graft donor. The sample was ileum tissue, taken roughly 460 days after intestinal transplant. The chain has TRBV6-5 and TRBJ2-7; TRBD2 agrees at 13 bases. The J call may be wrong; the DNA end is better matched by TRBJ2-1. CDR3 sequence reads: CASSQLAGGRNEQFF. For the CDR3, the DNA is TGTGCCAGCAGTCAACTAGCGGGGGGGCGCAATGAGCAGTTCTTC.